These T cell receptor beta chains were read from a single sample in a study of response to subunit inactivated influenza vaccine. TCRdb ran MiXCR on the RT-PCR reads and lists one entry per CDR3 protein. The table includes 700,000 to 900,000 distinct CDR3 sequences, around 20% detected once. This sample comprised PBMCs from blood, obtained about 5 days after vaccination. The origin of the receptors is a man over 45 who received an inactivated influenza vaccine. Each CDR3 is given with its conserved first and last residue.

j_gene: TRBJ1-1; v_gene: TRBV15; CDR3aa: CATSRERQGTEAFF
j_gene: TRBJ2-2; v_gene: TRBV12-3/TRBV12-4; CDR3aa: CASSERPPSTGELFF
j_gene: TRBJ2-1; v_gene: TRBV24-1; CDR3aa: CATSDSRSGNEQFF
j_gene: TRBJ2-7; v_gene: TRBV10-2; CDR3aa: CASSETGATSEAQYF
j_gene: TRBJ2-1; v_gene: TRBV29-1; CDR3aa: CSVEDNNNEQFF
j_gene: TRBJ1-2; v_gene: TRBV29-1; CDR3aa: CSVEGNGVGYTF
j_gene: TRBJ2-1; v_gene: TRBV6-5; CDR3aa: CASRYPSSGRKVEQFF
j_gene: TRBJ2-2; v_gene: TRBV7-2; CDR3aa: CASSLVPRAGELFF
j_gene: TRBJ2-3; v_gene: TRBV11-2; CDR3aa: CASSLVLRRGSADTQYF
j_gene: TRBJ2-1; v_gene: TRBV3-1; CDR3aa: CASSFTWDNEQFF